The 16 T cell receptor beta chains given below trace back to one sample, sequenced in a study of neurological immune-mediated disorders. TCRdb fed the 5' RACE reads into MiXCR, producing one record per CDR3 protein. The sample shows about 51,000 distinct CDR3 sequences, roughly 15% of them seen only once. Material for sequencing was PBMCs. The receptors were gathered from a man in his 60s in good health.

The sample holds many counts of this clonotype. This rearrangement joins TRBV7-2 to TRBJ2-3; D call uncertain. This CDR3 spans 12 amino acids. Germline CDR1 SGHTA, CDR2 FQGNSA. V gave up 7 bases and J gave up 4 bases, with 9 bases separating them. The CDR3 DNA is TGTGCCAGCACCCGCACTCCAGATACGCAGTATTTT. This encodes CASTRTPDTQYF.

This clonotype was seen many times. This chain joins TRBV4-3 and TRBJ2-2, with unresolved D. The V end was cut by 0 bases, the J end by 4 bases, with 6 bases between. Germline CDR1 is LGHNA and CDR2 is YSLEER. There are 14 residues in the CDR3. The CDR3 reads CASSQDLITGELFF. The CDR3 DNA reads TGCGCCAGCAGCCAAGATCTGATCACCGGGGAGCTGTTTTTT.

This clonotype occurred many times. The chain couples TRBV7-3 to TRBJ2-1; TRBD2 matches 12 bases. The germline gives CDR1 SGHTA, CDR2 FQGTGA. V was pared by 1 base and J by 5 bases, with 3 bases of the junction left unmatched. The CDR3 loop spans 16 amino acids. The CDR3 nucleotides read TGTGCCAGCAGCTTAATGGGACTAGCGGGCAACAATGAGCAGTTCTTC. Translation: CASSLMGLAGNNEQFF.

This clonotype came up many times. The chain employs TRBV7-2 and TRBJ2-2, with 9 bases identical to TRBD2. Germline V CDR1 and CDR2: SGHTA, FQGNSA. The CDR3 has 15 amino acids. Unmatched junction bases numbered 9, after V lost 6 bases and J lost 7 bases. The CDR3 nucleotides read TGTGCCAGCAGTGCCCCGGGACTAGCCAACGGGGAGCTGTTTTTT. Its translation: CASSAPGLANGELFF.

This clonotype was recorded many times. The J gene is TRBJ2-5, the V gene TRBV5-1; 9 bases are a match to TRBD2. CDR3 length: 17 amino acids. J was trimmed by 5 bases and V by 0 bases; bases with no gene match: 11. The germline V gene encodes CDR1 SGHRS and CDR2 YFSETQ. The CDR3 coding sequence is TGCGCCAGCAGCTTGGGGACCCGGGTAGCGGGAGACGAGACCCAGTACTTC. This gives the protein CASSLGTRVAGDETQYF.

This clonotype was seen many times. The rearrangement links TRBV7-9 to TRBJ1-5; a weak D match, TRBD1 (6 bases). This CDR3 is 12 amino acids long. CDR1 and CDR2 from the germline V gene are SEHNR and FQNEAQ (reference sequence). The V end was cut by 4 bases, the J end by 6 bases, with 7 bases between. The CDR3 sequence is CASSSGVQPQHF. The CDR3 coding sequence is TGTGCCAGCAGCTCAGGGGTTCAGCCCCAGCATTTT. Full variable domain (outside the CDR3, taken from reference TRBV7-9 and TRBJ1-5): DTGVSQNPRHKITKRGQNVTFRCDPISEHNRLYWYRQTLGQGPEFLTYFQNEAQLEKSRLLSDRFSAERPKGSFSTLEIQRTEQGDSAMYLCASSSGVQPQHFGDGTRLSIL.

The table lists this clonotype with many counts. The J gene is TRBJ2-1, the V gene TRBV11-2; D remains ambiguous. Germline V gene sequence: CDR1 SGHAT, CDR2 FQNNGV. The CDR3 consists of 15 residues. V shed 1 base and J shed 1 base, with 8 bases lying between them. The CDR3 protein is CASSLAVGSYNEQFF. CDR3 coding DNA: TGTGCCAGCAGCTTAGCTGTAGGATCCTACAATGAGCAGTTCTTC.

This clonotype has ten or more counts. The rearrangement uses TRBV12-3 or TRBV12-4 and TRBJ2-4; D gene ambiguous. The CDR3 totals 16 residues. V was pared by 2 bases and J by 0 bases, with 11 bases between. CDR3: CASSLPFHLAKNIQYF. The CDR3 coding sequence is TGTGCCAGCAGTTTACCCTTTCACCTAGCCAAAAACATTCAGTACTTC.

This clonotype was detected ten times or more. This chain joins TRBV10-3 and TRBJ2-7; 12 bases agree with TRBD1. CDR1 and CDR2 (germline): ENHRY, SYGVKD. CDR3 length equals 17 residues. The V and J ends lost 5 bases and 0 bases, in that order; junction bases with no gene match: 8. CDR3 DNA: TGTGCCATCAGTTCCGGGACAGGGGGCGGGAGCTCCTACGAGCAGTACTTC. Its translation is CAISSGTGGGSSYEQYF.

The V and J genes are TRBV28 and TRBJ2-7; a possible D gene is TRBD1 (6 bases). There are 14 residues in the CDR3. Germline CDR1 and CDR2: MDHEN and SYDVKM. The ends were cut back, 8 bases at V and 1 base at J, with 15 bases in the middle. As DNA, the CDR3 is TGTGCCAGCGAACCAGGAGGACAGTCCTACGAGCAGTACTTC. The encoded protein is CASEPGGQSYEQYF.

This chain uses TRBV12-3 or TRBV12-4 with TRBJ2-7, with 9 positions matching TRBD2. V shed 3 bases, J shed 7 bases, and the junction held 7 bases outside the gene matches. The CDR3 extends over 14 amino acids. The CDR3, as DNA: TGTGCCAGCAGTTTGAGGCTAGCGGGGTTAGAGCAGTACTTC. Amino acid sequence: CASSLRLAGLEQYF.

This clonotype was picked up a small number of times. V gene TRBV24-1 combines with J gene TRBJ2-5; tentatively, D is TRBD2 (6 bases). Per germline, CDR1 KGHDR and CDR2 SFDVKD. Deletions cut 7 bases from V and 1 base from J, with 9 bases between. The CDR3 consists of 13 residues. The CDR3 nucleotides read TGTGCCACCAGGGAGGGGCCCCAAGAGACCCAGTACTTC. This codes for CATREGPQETQYF.

This clonotype was detected many times. The V call is TRBV13, the J call TRBJ2-3; unclear D gene. Germline V CDR1 and CDR2: PRHDT, FYEKMQ (reference sequence). The CDR3 spans 14 residues. V was clipped by 5 bases and J by 1 base, with 10 bases between them. The CDR3 bases are TGTGCCAGCAGCGACTCCCGGGGCACAGATACGCAGTATTTT. Translated, it gives CASSDSRGTDTQYF.

This clonotype was seen a single time. V is TRBV10-3 and J is TRBJ1-6; D not resolved. The length of the CDR3 is 13 residues. Germline V gene lookup returns CDR1 ENHRY and CDR2 SYGVKD. Trimming took off 10 bases at V and 5 bases at J, with 12 bases between the two ends. CDR3 in amino acids: CATRPLDNSPLHF. In nucleotides, the CDR3 is TGTGCCACCCGACCCCTGGATAATTCACCCCTCCACTTT.

This clonotype was recorded many times. The chain carries TRBV6-5 and TRBJ1-1; no definite D call. Germline CDR1 is MNHEY and CDR2 is SVGAGI. Trimming took 0 bases from V and 8 from J, leaving 10 bases between them. CDR3 length: 13 residues. The CDR3 loop reads CASSYSGALEAFF. CDR3 nucleotide sequence: TGTGCCAGCAGTTACTCGGGAGCATTGGAAGCTTTCTTT.

This clonotype has ten or more counts. The chain couples TRBV7-8 to TRBJ2-1; 8 bases map to TRBD2. V was clipped by 5 bases and J by 8 bases; unmatched bases: 8. This CDR3 has 14 residues. The germline V gene encodes CDR1 SGHVS and CDR2 FQNEAQ. DNA for the CDR3: TGTGCCAGCAGCCAACGGACTAGCAGTTATGAGCAGTTCTTC. It specifies CASSQRTSSYEQFF.